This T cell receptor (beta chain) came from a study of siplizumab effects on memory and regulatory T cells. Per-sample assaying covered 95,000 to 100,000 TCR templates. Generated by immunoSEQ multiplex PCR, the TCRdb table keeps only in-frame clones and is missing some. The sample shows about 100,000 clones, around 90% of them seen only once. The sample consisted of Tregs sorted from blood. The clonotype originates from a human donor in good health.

CDR3 amino acids: CASSQSYEQYF. Here the CDR3 DNA reads TGTGCCAGCAGTCAAAGTTACGAGCAGTACTTC. V and J are TRBV28 and TRBJ2-7; D call uncertain. V was pared by 5 bases and J by 4 bases, with 6 bases between. The CDR3 length is 11 residues. Germline assignment: CDR1 MDHEN and CDR2 SYDVKM.